Below, 12 T cell receptor beta chains from the same sample are listed, as sequenced in a study of CD8 T cells in ankylosing spondylitis. General observations from the study: Several highly homologous variants made up a TCR beta motif, and this motif appeared characteristic of ankylosing spondylitis blood.

Their specific antigens are unknown. TCRdb processed the 5' RACE reads anew with MiXCR; each CDR3 protein has one entry. The sample carries roughly 370,000 distinct CDR3 sequences, 20% to 25% recorded once. The sample consisted of blood, either unsorted or a sorted T cell fraction (not recorded which). The origin of the receptors is a male donor with ankylosing spondylitis.

This clonotype was picked up a small number of times. V usage is TRBV5-1 and J usage is TRBJ2-3; 8 nucleotides match TRBD1. The J segment lost 6 bases and the V segment lost 7 bases, leaving 10 bases of the junction unmatched. The germline CDR1 and CDR2 sequences are SGHRS and YFSETQ. This CDR3 spans 14 amino acids. CDR3 loop: CASRWAGGYDTQYF. CDR3 coding DNA: TGCGCCAGCCGTTGGGCAGGGGGCTATGATACGCAGTATTTT.

This clonotype showed up just a few times. The V and J genes are TRBV29-1 and TRBJ2-3; D may match TRBD1 or TRBD2 (5 bases each). Trimming took off 7 bases at V and 1 base at J, with 24 bases between the two ends. This CDR3 is built from 17 residues. The V gene's germline CDR1 is SQVTM and CDR2 ANQGSEA. This chain's CDR3 is CSALGTAHLGGTDTQYF. Here the CDR3 DNA reads TGCAGCGCCCTCGGGACGGCACACCTAGGGGGCACAGATACGCAGTATTTT.

This chain links TRBV20-1 with TRBJ2-7, with D possibly TRBD1 on 5 matching bases. V lost 3 bases and J lost 0, with 12 bases in between. Germline V gene data show CDR1 as DFQATT and CDR2 as SNEGSKA (reference sequence). The CDR3 sequence is 14 residues long. CDR3 sequence (DNA): TGCAGTGCTAGGACGACAGTTAGCTCCTACGAGCAGTACTTC. Translating it yields CSARTTVSSYEQYF.

This clonotype has just a few counts. The chain joins TRBV5-1 to TRBJ2-7, with 7 bases matching TRBD1. Trimming took 4 bases from V and 2 from J; bases not matched to a gene: 9. CDR3 size: 15 residues. CDR1 is SGHRS and CDR2 is YFSETQ in the germline V gene. Written as DNA, the CDR3 is TGCGCCAGCAGCCCAGGACAGGTCTCTACCTACGAGCAGTACTTC. Translation: CASSPGQVSTYEQYF.

In this sample, this clonotype turned up a few times. The chain is built from TRBV21-1 and TRBJ1-2; TRBD1 is taken as the D call from the table, unchecked against the DNA. TRBV21-1 has pseudogene status. This CDR3 has 15 residues. The CDR3 DNA is TGTGCCAGCAGTACCCGGACAGGGGGCTGCGGTGGCTACACCTTC. Protein: CASSTRTGGCGGYTF.

This clonotype has a handful of counts. This rearrangement joins TRBV4-1 to TRBJ2-5; perhaps D is TRBD1 or TRBD2 (5 bases each). Germline V lookup: CDR1 MGHRA, CDR2 YSYEKL. This CDR3 contains 14 residues. V was pared by 6 bases and J by 5 bases, with 16 bases between. CDR3 sequence (DNA): TGCGCCAGCAGTGAAGGGGAAAAGCGGGAGACCCAGTACTTC. This translates into CASSEGEKRETQYF.

This clonotype was counted between two and nine times. The CDR3 sequence: CASSQDHPQGSSYNEQFF. CDR3 DNA: TGTGCCAGCAGCCAAGATCACCCCCAGGGAAGCTCCTACAATGAGCAGTTCTTC. The chain combines TRBV3-1 with TRBJ2-1, with a possible D match to TRBD1 (5 bases). The CDR3 spans 18 residues. Looked up from germline, CDR1 is LGHDT and CDR2 is YNNKEL (reference sequence). V lost 0 bases to trimming and J lost 0 bases, with 15 bases between them.

This clonotype turned up a few times. V usage is TRBV28 and J usage is TRBJ1-1, with D perhaps TRBD1 (6 bases). CDR1 MDHEN and CDR2 SYDVKM come from the germline V gene. V gave up 6 bases and J gave up 7 bases, with 12 bases separating them. The CDR3 covers 12 residues. CDR3 DNA sequence: TGTGCCAGCAGCTCACCAGGGGTTGAAGCTTTCTTT. Its protein product is CASSSPGVEAFF. Supplemented by reference TRBV28 and TRBJ1-1, the full variable domain reads DVKVTQSSRYLVKRTGEKVFLECVQDMDHENMFWYRQDPGLGLRLIYFSYDVKMKEKGDIPEGYSVSREKKERFSLILESASTNQTSMYLCASSSPGVEAFFGQGTRLTVV.

This clonotype has a handful of counts. This chain joins TRBV20-1 and TRBJ2-3, with 9 bases matching TRBD2. V lost 0 bases and J lost 2; bases outside the gene matches: 6. The CDR3 is 16 amino acids. The germline gives CDR1 DFQATT, CDR2 SNEGSKA (reference sequence). Here the CDR3 DNA reads TGCAGTGCTAGAGATCCGCTAGCGGGACACACAGATACGCAGTATTTT. This codes for CSARDPLAGHTDTQYF.

This chain joins TRBV7-2 and TRBJ2-3, with 14 bases aligning to TRBD2. Trimming took 7 bases from V and 7 from J; bases not matched to a gene: 13. Germline V gene lookup returns CDR1 SGHTA and CDR2 FQGNSA. The CDR3 is made up of 17 amino acids. The CDR3 loop is CASTPRTGTSGSYTQYF. The CDR3 bases are TGTGCCAGCACCCCTCGTACTGGGACTAGCGGGAGTTATACGCAGTATTTT.

This clonotype was counted many times. The V and J genes are TRBV29-1 and TRBJ2-2; D is perhaps TRBD1 or TRBD2 (6 bases each). The V end lost 1 base, the J end lost 4 bases, and 19 bases lay between the germline ends. The CDR3 covers 17 residues. The germline V gene encodes CDR1 SQVTM and CDR2 ANQGSEA. The DNA for the CDR3 is TGCAGCGTTGAAGGGTTCCCGGGGGCCAGGAGCACCGGGGAGCTGTTTTTT. It encodes CSVEGFPGARSTGELFF.

V and J are TRBV4-1 and TRBJ1-2; 11 nucleotides align to TRBD1. CDR1 and CDR2 from the germline V gene are MGHRA and YSYEKL. There are 15 residues in the CDR3. V lost 1 base to trimming and J lost 9 bases; unmatched junction nucleotides: 7. CDR3 amino acids: CASSQGGQGVRSYTF. The DNA of the CDR3 is TGCGCCAGCAGCCAAGGGGGACAGGGGGTTAGGAGCTACACCTTC.